The present T cell receptor (beta chain) was sequenced within a study of T cells after yellow fever vaccination. A single record per CDR3 protein comes from TCRdb applying MiXCR to the 5' RACE reads. The sample includes 550,000 to 750,000 distinct CDR3 sequences, roughly 14% of them seen just once. Trimming left V 10 bases short and J 0 bases short, with 10 bases between. CDR3 length: 13 amino acids. The germline V gene has CDR1 SGHTA and CDR2 FQGNSA. The sequence was collected from a man between 25 and 39 years old who received the YFV17D yellow fever vaccine. V usage is TRBV7-2 and J usage is TRBJ1-3; D is uncertain. Source: PBMCs, taken on the day of the yellow fever booster vaccination. CDR3: CAIQASSGNTIYF. In DNA, the CDR3 is TGTGCCATCCAGGCAAGCTCTGGAAACACCATATATTTT.